The 3 T cell receptor beta chains below were found in one sample sequenced in a study of radiotherapy plus CTLA-4 blockade in lung cancer. Here immunoSEQ multiplex PCR was the method, and the copy in TCRdb shows in-frame clones only, minus some. This table holds roughly 120,000 clones, over 65% found once. The input for sequencing was peripheral blood, taken from a patient treated with radiotherapy plus ipilimumab. These receptors were taken from a human donor with non-small cell lung cancer that progressed on radiotherapy plus ipilimumab. Some clones in this sample may be carry-over from other donors' samples.

The chain has TRBV19 and TRBJ2-3, with D possibly being TRBD2 (6 bases). V was pared by 3 bases and J by 8 bases, with 15 bases between. CDR3 size: 14 residues. Germline V lookup: CDR1 LNHDA, CDR2 SQIVND (reference sequence). CDR3 sequence reads: CASSIRLASGTQYF. The CDR3, as DNA: TGTGCCAGTAGTATTAGGCTAGCGTCGGGTACGCAGTATTTT.

This clone has a single count. This chain joins TRBV7-9 and TRBJ1-2, with D uncertain. The CDR3 has 13 residues. V was shortened by 1 base and J by 8 bases, with 11 bases between the two germline ends. CDR1 SEHNR and CDR2 FQNEAQ come from the germline V gene (reference sequence). This CDR3 reads CASSLGGFFGYTF. As DNA, the CDR3 is TGTGCCAGCAGCTTAGGAGGGTTCTTCGGCTACACCTTC.

This rearrangement joins TRBV2 to TRBJ1-1; 8 bases align to TRBD1. The germline V gene encodes CDR1 SNHLY and CDR2 FYNNEI. J was trimmed by 8 bases and V by 6 bases; bases with no gene match: 11. The CDR3 covers 14 residues. CDR3 sequence reads: CASSRGQVVTEAFF. CDR3 nucleotides: TGTGCCAGCAGCCGGGGACAGGTCGTGACCGAAGCTTTCTTT. The whole variable domain, remainder taken from reference TRBV2 and TRBJ1-1, is EPEVTQTPSHQVTQMGQEVILRCVPISNHLYFYWYRQILGQKVEFLVSFYNNEISEKSEIFDDQFSVERPDGSNFTLKIRSTKLEDSAMYFCASSRGQVVTEAFFGQGTRLTVV.